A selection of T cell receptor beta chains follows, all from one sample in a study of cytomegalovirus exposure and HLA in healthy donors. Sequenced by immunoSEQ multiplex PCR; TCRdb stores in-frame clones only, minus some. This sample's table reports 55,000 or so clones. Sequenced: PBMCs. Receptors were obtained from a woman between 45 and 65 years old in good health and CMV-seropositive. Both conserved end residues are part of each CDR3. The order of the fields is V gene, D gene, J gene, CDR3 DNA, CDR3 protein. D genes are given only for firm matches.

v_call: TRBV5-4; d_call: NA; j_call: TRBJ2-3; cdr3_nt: TGTGCCAGCAGCTTGACTGCCACAGATACGCAGTATTTT; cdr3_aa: CASSLTATDTQYF
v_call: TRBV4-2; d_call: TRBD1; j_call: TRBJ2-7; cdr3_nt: TGTGCCAGCAGCCAAGAGGGACAGGGGTTGTACGAGCAGTACTTC; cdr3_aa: CASSQEGQGLYEQYF
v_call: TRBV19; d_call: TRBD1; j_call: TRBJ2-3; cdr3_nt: TGTGCCAGTACCCAGACAGGGCGCACAGATACGCAGTATTTT; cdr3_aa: CASTQTGRTDTQYF
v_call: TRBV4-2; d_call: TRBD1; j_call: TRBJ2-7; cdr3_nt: TGTGCCAGCAGCCAAGATAGGGGACAGGGGGTTGGGAGGTCCTACGAGCAGTACTTC; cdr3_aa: CASSQDRGQGVGRSYEQYF
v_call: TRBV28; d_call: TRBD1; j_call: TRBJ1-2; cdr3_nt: TGTGCCAGCAGTTTATCCGGGACAGGGGGCACGAGCGGCTACACCTTC; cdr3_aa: CASSLSGTGGTSGYTF
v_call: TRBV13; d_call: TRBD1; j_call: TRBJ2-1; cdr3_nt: TGTGCCAGCAGCACCCCCGGGATTAGGGGGCGTAATGAGCAGTTCTTC; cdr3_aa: CASSTPGIRGRNEQFF
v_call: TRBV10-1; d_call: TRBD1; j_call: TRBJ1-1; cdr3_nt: TGCGCCAGCAGCCGGGACAGGGTTTCGGAAGCTTTCTTT; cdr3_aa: CASSRDRVSEAFF
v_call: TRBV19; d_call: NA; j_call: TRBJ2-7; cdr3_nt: TGTGCCAGTAACACTACCCGCTCCTACGAGCAGTACTTC; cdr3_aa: CASNTTRSYEQYF
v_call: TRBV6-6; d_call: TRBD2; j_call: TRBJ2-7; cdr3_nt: TGTGCCATCCGGGAGGGGAATGTCTACGAGCAGTACTTC; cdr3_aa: CAIREGNVYEQYF
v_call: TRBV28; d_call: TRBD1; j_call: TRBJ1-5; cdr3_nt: TGTGCCAGCAGCCCGGACAGGGTGCCCTTTTATCAGCCCCAGCATTTT; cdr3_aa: CASSPDRVPFYQPQHF
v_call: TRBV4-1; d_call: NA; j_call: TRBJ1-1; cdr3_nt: TGCGCCAGCAGCCAAGCAGCGCAGGGCAGACCTGAAGCTTTCTTT; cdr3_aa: CASSQAAQGRPEAFF
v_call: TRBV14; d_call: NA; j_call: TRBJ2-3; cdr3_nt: TGTGCCAGCAGCCCGAGAAGTGGGGCAAGCACAGATACGCAGTATTTT; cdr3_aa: CASSPRSGASTDTQYF
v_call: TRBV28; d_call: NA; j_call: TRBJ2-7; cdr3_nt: TGTGCCAGCAGCCCTGGGAGTATCGACGAGCAGTACTTC; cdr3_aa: CASSPGSIDEQYF
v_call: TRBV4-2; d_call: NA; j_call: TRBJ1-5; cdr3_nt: TGTGCCAGCAGCCAAGGGGAGGGTCAGCCCCAGCATTTT; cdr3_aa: CASSQGEGQPQHF
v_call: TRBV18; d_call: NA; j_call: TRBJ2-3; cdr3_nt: TGTGCCAGCTCACCAGGCGGGGTAGGCACAGATACGCAGTATTTT; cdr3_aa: CASSPGGVGTDTQYF
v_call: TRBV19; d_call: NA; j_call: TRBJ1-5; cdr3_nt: TGTGCCAGTAGTATCTTCGGAGGGGATCAGCCCCAGCATTTT; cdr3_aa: CASSIFGGDQPQHF
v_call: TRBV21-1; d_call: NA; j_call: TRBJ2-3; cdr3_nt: TGTGCCAGCAGCATCCGGACTAGCGGAGAAGATACGCAGTATTTT; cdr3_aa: CASSIRTSGEDTQYF
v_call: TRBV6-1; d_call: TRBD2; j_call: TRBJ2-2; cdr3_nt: TGTGCCAGCAGTGAAGCTCGAGCGGGAGGAGTGTGGGAGCTGTTTTTT; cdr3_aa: CASSEARAGGVWELFF
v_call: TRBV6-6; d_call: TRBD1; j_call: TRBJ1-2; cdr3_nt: TGTGCCAGCAAACCGGGACAGGCCTATGGCTACACCTTC; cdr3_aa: CASKPGQAYGYTF
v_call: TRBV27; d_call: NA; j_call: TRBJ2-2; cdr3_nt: TGTGCCAGCAGTTTATCGCAGGGGAGGGGACGAGGCGGGGAGCTGTTTTTT; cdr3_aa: CASSLSQGRGRGGELFF
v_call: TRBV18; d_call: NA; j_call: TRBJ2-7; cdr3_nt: TGTGCCAGCTCACCATCACTAGTTGAAGAGCAGTACTTC; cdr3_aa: CASSPSLVEEQYF
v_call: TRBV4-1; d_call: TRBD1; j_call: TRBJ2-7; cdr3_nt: TGCGCCAGCAGCCCGGGACAGGGACTTACCTACGAGCAGTACTTC; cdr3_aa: CASSPGQGLTYEQYF
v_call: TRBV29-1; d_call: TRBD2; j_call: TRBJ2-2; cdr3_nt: TGCAGCGCTCGAGCGGGAGGGCGCACCGGGGAGCTGTTTTTT; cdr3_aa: CSARAGGRTGELFF
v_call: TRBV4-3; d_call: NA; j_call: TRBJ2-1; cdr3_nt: TGCGCCAGCAGCCAAGAGGGCAGGGGCTGGGATGAGCAGTTCTTC; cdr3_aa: CASSQEGRGWDEQFF
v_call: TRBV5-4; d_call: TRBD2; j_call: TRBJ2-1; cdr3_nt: TGTGCCAGCACCCCCGTGGGAGGGGCGAATGAGCAGTTCTTC; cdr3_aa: CASTPVGGANEQFF
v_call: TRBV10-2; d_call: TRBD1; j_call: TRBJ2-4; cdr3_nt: TGCGCCAGCAGTGAGTTAGGGGGCGCGGGCAAAAACATTCAGTACTTC; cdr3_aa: CASSELGGAGKNIQYF
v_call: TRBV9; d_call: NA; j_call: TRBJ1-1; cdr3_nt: TGTGCCAGCAGCGTCCAGGGAGGAGGCGCTGAAGCTTTCTTT; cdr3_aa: CASSVQGGGAEAFF
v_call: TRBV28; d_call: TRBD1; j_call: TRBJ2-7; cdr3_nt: TGTGCCAGCAGTTCCCCAGGGACAGGGTATATGAACTTC; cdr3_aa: CASSSPGTGYMNF
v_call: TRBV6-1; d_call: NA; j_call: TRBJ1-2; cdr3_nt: TGTGCCAGCAGTGAATGGGAAGGGGCGAGTGGCTATGGCTACACCTTC; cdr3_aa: CASSEWEGASGYGYTF
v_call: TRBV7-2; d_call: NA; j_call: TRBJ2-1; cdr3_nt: TGTGCCAGCAGCTTAGCCATTTTGGGTAGCGAGCAGTTCTTC; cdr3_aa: CASSLAILGSEQFF
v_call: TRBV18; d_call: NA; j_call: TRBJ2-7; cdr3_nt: TGTGCCAGCTCACCAGCGGCGGCCTACGAGCAGTACTTC; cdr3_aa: CASSPAAAYEQYF
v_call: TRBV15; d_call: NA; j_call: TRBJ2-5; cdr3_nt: TGTGCCACCAGCAGAGGAGAGGGAGGAGAGACCCAGTACTTC; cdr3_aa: CATSRGEGGETQYF
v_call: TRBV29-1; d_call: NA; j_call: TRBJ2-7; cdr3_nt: TGCAGCGCGGGACTGGCCCACGAGCAGTACTTC; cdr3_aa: CSAGLAHEQYF
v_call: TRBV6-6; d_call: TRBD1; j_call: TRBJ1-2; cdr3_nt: TGTGCCAGCAGCAACCCCCAAAGGGGGCACGATGGCTACACCTTC; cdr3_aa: CASSNPQRGHDGYTF
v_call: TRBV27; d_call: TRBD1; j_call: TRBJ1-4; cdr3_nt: TGTGCCAGCCAAGAAACCGGGACAGGGGGCGGGGGTGGAGATGAAAAACTGTTTTTT; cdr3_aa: CASQETGTGGGGGDEKLFF
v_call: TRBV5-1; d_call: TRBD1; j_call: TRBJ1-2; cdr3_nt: TGCGCCAGCAGCCTGCGGGACAGGAAATATGGCTACACCTTC; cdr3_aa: CASSLRDRKYGYTF
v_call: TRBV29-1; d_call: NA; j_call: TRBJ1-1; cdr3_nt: TGCAGCGTCTTGACAGATTTATACACTGAAGCTTTCTTT; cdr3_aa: CSVLTDLYTEAFF
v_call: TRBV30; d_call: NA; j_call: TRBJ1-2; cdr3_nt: TGTGCCTGGATATTAGAGGGTTTCGTTGGCTACACCTTC; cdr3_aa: CAWILEGFVGYTF
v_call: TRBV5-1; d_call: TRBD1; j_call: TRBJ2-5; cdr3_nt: TGCGCCAGCAGCTTGTCGACAGGGGATGCGGAGACCCAGTACTTC; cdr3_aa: CASSLSTGDAETQYF
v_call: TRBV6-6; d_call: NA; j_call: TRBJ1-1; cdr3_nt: TGTGCCAGCAGCCCCCTGACTGAAGCTTTCTTT; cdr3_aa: CASSPLTEAFF
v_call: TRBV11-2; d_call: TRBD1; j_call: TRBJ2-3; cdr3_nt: TGTGCCAGCAGCTTAGGCCCGGGACAGGGACAAGATACGCAGTATTTT; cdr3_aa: CASSLGPGQGQDTQYF
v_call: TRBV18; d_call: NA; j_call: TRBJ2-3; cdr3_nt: TGTGCCAGCTCGCCTGCCCGGTCGTTGGCAGATACGCAGTATTTT; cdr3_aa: CASSPARSLADTQYF
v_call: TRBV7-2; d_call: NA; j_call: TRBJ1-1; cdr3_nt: TGTGCCAGCAGTCGGCAAACAGGGAACACTGAAGCTTTCTTT; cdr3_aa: CASSRQTGNTEAFF